The clone carrying this TCR beta chain appeared a few times. Its target is unknown. This CDR3 contains 14 residues. Trimming removed 3 bases from V and 8 bases from J, with 16 bases in between. CDR1 and CDR2 from the germline V gene are LNHNV and YYDKDF (reference sequence). The sample comes from a study of CD8 T cells in ankylosing spondylitis. Study results and limitations: In peripheral blood, disease-linked CD8+ clones occurred at relatively low frequencies. The clones that were linked to disease were reported to be significantly enriched in matched synovial fluid samples from ankylosing spondylitis patients. There were earlier reports of some motif variants in reactive arthritis synovial fluid and blood.

TCRdb fed the 5' RACE reads into MiXCR, producing one record per CDR3 protein. The sample has more than 300,000 distinct CDR3 sequences, around a tenth seen once; the top ten hold about 10%. The sequencing input was blood, either unsorted or a sorted T cell fraction (not recorded which). The origin of this receptor is a female donor with ankylosing spondylitis or in good health (not recorded which). V and J are TRBV15 and TRBJ1-1; D remains ambiguous. The CDR3 DNA reads TGTGCCACCAGCAGTGAGGAGATGGGAACGGAAGCTTTCTTT. Translated: CATSSEEMGTEAFF.